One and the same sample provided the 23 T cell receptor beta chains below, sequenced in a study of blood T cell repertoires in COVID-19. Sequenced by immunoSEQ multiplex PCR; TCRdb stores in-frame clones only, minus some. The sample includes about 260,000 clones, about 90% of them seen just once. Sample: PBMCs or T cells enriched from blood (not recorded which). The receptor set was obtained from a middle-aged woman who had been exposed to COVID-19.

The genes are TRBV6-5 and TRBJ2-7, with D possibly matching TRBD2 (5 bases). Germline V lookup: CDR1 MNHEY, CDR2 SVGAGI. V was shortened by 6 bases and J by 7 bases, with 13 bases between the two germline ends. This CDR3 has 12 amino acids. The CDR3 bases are TGTGCCAGCAGACAAACTAGTCTTGAGCAGTACGTC. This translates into CASRQTSLEQYV.

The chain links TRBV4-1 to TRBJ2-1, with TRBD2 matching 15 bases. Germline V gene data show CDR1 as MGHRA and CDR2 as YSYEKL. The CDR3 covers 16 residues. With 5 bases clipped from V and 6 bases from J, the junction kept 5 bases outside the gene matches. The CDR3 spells CASSTGLAGGGNEQFF. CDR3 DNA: TGCGCCAGCAGCACAGGACTAGCGGGAGGGGGCAATGAGCAGTTCTTC.

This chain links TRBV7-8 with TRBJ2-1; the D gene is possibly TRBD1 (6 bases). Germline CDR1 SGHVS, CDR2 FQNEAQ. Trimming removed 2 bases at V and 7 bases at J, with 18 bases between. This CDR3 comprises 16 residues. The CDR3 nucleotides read TGTGCCAGCAGCTTAAGCAGACAGGTTCAGGAGAATGAGCAGTTCTTC. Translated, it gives CASSLSRQVQENEQFF.

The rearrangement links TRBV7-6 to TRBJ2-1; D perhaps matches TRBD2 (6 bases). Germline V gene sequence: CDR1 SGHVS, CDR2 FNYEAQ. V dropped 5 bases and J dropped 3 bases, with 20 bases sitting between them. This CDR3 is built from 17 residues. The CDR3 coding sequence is TGTGCCAGCAGCCCCAAAGCGGCGGGATTGAACTACAATGAGCAGTTCTTC. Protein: CASSPKAAGLNYNEQFF.

The CDR3 nucleotides read TGTGCCAGCTCACCACGGGCAACGAACACTGAAGCTTTCTTT. It specifies CASSPRATNTEAFF. The chain couples TRBV18 to TRBJ1-1; D gene unclear. V was pared by 1 base and J by 1 base, with 7 bases between. The CDR3 has 14 amino acids. Germline loops: CDR1 KGHSH, CDR2 LQKENI.

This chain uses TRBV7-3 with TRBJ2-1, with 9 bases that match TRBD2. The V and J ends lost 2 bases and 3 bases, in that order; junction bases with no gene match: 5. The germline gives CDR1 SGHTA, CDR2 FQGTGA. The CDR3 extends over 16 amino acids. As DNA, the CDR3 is TGTGCCAGCAGCTTAGCGCGGGGGGGCCGCTACAATGAGCAGTTCTTC. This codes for CASSLARGGRYNEQFF.

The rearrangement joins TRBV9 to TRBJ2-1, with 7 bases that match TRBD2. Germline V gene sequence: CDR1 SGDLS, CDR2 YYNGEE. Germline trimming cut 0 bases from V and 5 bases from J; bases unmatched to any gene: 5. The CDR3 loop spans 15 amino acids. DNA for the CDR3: TGTGCCAGCAGCGTAGGGGACTACTCTAACAATGAGCAGTTCTTC. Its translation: CASSVGDYSNNEQFF.

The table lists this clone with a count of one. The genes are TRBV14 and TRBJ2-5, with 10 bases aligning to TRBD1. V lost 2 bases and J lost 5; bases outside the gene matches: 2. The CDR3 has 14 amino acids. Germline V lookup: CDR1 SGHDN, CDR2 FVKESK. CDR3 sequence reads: CASSQRDRGETQYF. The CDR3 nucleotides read TGTGCCAGCAGCCAAAGGGACAGGGGCGAGACCCAGTACTTC.

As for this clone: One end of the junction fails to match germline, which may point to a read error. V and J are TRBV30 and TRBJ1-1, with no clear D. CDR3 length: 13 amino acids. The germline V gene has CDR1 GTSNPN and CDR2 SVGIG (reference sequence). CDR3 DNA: TGTGCCTGGGCCAACGGGAGGAACGCTGAAGCTTTCTTT. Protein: CAWANGRNAEAFF.

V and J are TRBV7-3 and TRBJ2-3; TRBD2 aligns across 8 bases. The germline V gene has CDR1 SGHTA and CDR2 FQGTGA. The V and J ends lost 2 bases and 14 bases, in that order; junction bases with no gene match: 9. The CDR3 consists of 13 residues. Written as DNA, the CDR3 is TGTGCCAGCAGCTTATACGGACGGGAGGGGCGGTATTTT. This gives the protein CASSLYGREGRYF.

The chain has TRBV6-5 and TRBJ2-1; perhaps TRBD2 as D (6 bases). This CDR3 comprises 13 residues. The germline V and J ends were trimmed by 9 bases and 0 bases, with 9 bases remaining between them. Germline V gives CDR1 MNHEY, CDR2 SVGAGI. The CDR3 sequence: CASQDYSYNEQFF. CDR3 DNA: TGTGCCAGTCAGGACTACTCCTACAATGAGCAGTTCTTC.

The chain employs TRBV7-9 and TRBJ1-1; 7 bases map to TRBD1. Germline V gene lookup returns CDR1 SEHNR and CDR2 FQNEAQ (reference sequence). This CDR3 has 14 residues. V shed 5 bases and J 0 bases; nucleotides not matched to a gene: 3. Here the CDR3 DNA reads TGTGCCAGCAGCGGACAGGCCTTGAACACTGAAGCTTTCTTT. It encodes CASSGQALNTEAFF.

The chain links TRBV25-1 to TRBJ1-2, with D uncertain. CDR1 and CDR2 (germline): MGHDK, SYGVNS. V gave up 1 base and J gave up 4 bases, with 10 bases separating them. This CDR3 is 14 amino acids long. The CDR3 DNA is TGTGCCAGCAGTGAATTCTGGGAGGGCTATGGCTACACCTTC. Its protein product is CASSEFWEGYGYTF.

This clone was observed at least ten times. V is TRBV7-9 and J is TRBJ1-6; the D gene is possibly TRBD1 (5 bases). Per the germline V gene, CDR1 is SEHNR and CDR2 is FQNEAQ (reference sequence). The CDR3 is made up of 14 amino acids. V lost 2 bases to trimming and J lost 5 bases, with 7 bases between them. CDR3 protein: CASSLTTDNSPLHF. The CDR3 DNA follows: TGTGCCAGCAGCTTAACGACAGATAATTCACCCCTCCACTTT.

The CDR3 nucleotides read TGTGCCAGCAGCCTGGGGGGGGCCTCCTACGAGCAGTACTTC. It is translated as CASSLGGASYEQYF. The chain carries TRBV28 and TRBJ2-7; D might be TRBD2 (7 bases). Trimming cost V 6 bases and J 0 bases, with 12 bases left between them. The V gene's germline CDR1 is MDHEN and CDR2 SYDVKM. CDR3 length equals 14 residues.

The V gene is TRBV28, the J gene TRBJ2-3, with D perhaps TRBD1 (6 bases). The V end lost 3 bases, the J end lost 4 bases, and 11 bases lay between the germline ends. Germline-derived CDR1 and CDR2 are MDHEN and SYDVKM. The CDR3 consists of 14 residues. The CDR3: CASSFPDRPDTQYF. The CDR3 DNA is TGTGCCAGCAGTTTTCCCGACAGGCCAGATACGCAGTATTTT.

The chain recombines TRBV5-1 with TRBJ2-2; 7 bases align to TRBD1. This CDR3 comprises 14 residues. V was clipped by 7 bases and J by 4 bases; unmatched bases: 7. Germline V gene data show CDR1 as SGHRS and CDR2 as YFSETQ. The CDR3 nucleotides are TGCGCCAGCGGCAGGGGGTCGGGCACCGGGGAGCTGTTTTTT. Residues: CASGRGSGTGELFF.

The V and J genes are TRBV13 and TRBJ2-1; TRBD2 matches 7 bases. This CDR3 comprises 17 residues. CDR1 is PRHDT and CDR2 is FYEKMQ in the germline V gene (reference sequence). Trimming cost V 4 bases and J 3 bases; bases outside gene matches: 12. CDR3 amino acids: CASSWNGGSGRYNEQFF. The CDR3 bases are TGTGCCAGCAGCTGGAACGGGGGGTCGGGTCGCTACAATGAGCAGTTCTTC.

The CDR3 is CASSRAGNANTGELFF. The CDR3 region has the DNA TGTGCCAGCAGTAGAGCGGGGAACGCGAACACCGGGGAGCTGTTTTTT. The rearrangement uses TRBV14 and TRBJ2-2, with TRBD2 matching over 7 bases. Per germline, CDR1 SGHDN and CDR2 FVKESK. The CDR3 has 16 amino acids. V lost 6 bases to trimming and J lost 0 bases; unmatched junction nucleotides: 7.

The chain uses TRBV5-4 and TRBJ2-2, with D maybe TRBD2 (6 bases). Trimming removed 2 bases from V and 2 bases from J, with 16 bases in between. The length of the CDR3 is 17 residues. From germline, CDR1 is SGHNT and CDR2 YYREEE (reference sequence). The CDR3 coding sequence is TGTGCCAGCAGCTTCGTCCAGGGCGGGGCTAACACCGGGGAGCTGTTTTTT. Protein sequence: CASSFVQGGANTGELFF.

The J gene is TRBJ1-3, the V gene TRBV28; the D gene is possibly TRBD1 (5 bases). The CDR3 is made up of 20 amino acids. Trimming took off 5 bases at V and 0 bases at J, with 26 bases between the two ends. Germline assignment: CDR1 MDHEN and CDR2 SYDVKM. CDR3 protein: CASSLTGTRPWGDSGNTIYF. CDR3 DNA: TGTGCCAGCAGTCTAACCGGGACGCGACCTTGGGGGGACTCTGGAAACACCATATATTTT.

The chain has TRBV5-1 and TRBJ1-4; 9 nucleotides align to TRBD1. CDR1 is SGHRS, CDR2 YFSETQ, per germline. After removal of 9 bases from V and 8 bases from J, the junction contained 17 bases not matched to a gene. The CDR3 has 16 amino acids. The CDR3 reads CATSGTGLAGGEKLFF. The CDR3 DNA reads TGCGCCACGTCCGGGACAGGGTTAGCTGGAGGCGAAAAACTGTTTTTT.

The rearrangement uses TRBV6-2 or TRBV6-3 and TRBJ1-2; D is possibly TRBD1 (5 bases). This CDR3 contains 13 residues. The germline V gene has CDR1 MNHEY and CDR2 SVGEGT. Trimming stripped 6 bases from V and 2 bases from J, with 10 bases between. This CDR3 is CASSSTENYGYTF. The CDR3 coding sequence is TGTGCCAGCAGCTCGACAGAAAACTATGGCTACACCTTC.